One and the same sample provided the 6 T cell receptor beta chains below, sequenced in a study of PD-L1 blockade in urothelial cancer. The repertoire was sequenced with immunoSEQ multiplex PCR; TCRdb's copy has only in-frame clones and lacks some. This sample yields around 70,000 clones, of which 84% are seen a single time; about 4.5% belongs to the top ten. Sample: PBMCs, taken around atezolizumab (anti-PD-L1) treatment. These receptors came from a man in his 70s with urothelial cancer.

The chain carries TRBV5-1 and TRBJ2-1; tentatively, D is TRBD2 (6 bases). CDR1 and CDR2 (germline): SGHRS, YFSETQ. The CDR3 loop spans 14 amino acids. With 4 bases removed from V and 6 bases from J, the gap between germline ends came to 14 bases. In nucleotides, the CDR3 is TGCGCCAGCAGCCCACTGGGACTCCCCAATGAGCAGTTCTTC. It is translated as CASSPLGLPNEQFF.

The CDR3 spells CAGQGDGTDTQYF. Written as DNA, the CDR3 is TGTGCCGGACAGGGGGACGGCACAGATACGCAGTATTTT. The V call is TRBV2, the J call TRBJ2-3, with TRBD1 identical over 10 bases. CDR3 length: 13 amino acids. The junction had 3 bases not matched to a gene; V was cut back by 11 bases and J by 1 base. Germline loops: CDR1 SNHLY, CDR2 FYNNEI.

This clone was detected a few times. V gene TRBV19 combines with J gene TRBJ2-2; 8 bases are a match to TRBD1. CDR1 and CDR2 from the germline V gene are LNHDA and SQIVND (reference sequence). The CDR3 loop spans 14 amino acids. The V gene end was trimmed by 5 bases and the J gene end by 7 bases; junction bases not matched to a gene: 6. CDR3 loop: CASSVRQGNGELFF. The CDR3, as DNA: TGTGCCAGTAGTGTTCGACAGGGGAACGGGGAGCTGTTTTTT.

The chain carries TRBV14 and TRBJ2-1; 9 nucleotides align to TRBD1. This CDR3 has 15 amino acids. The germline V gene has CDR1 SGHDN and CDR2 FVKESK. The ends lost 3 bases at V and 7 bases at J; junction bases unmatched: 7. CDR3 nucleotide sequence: TGTGCCAGCAGCCACCCCGGGACAGGGAGAAATGAGCAGTTCTTC. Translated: CASSHPGTGRNEQFF.

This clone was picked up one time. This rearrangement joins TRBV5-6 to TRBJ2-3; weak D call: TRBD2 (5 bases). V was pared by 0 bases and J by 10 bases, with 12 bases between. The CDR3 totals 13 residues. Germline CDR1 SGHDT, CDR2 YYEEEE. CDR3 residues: CASSLAAGTAQYF. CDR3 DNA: TGTGCCAGCAGCTTGGCGGCGGGTACAGCGCAGTATTTT.

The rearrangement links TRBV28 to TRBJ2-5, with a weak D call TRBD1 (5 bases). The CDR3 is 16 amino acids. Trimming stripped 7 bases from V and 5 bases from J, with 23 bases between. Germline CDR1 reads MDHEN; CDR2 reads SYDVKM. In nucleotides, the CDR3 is TGTGCCAGCACCCCACATGCGGCAGGGTCCATCGAGACCCAGTACTTC. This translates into CASTPHAAGSIETQYF.